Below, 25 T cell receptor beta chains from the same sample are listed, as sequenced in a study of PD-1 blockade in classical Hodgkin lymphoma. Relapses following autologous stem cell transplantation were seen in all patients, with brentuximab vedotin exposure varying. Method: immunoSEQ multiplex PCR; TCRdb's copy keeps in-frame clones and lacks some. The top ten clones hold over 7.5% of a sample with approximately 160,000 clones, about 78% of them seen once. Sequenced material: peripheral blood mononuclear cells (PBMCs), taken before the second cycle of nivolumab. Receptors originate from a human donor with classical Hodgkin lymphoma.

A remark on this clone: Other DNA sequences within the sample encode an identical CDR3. The CDR3 coding sequence is TGTGCCAGCAGCTTAGGACTAGCGGGAGGGCCTGATACGCAGTATTTT. This encodes CASSLGLAGGPDTQYF. This rearrangement joins TRBV7-2 to TRBJ2-3, with TRBD2 identical over 14 bases. V was pared by 1 base and J by 6 bases, with 3 bases of the junction left unmatched. The germline V gene has CDR1 SGHTA and CDR2 FQGNSA. The CDR3 extends over 16 amino acids.

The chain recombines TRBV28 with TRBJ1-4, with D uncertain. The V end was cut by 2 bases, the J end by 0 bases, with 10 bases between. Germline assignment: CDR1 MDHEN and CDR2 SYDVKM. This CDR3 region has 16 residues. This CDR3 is CASSLRSGATNEKLFF. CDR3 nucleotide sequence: TGTGCCAGCAGTTTAAGGTCCGGGGCAACTAATGAAAAACTGTTTTTT.

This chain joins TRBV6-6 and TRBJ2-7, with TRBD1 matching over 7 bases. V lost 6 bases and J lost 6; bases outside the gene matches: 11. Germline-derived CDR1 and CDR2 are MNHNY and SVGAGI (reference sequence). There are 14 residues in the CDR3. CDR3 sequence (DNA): TGTGCCAGCAGCTACGGGGACAGAATCGGCGAGCAGTACTTC. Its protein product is CASSYGDRIGEQYF.

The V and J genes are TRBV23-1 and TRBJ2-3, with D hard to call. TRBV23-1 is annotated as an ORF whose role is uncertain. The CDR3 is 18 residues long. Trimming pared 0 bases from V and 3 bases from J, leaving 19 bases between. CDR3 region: CASSQSGFHPRRTDTQYF. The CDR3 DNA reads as TGCGCCAGCAGTCAATCGGGTTTCCATCCCCGGCGGACAGATACGCAGTATTTT.

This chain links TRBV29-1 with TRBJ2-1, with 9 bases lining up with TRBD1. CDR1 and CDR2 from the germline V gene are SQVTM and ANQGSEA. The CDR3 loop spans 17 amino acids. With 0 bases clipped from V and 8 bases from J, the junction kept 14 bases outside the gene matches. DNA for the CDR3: TGCAGCGTTGAAGAACGAAATGGACAGGGGTTTAACCATGAGCAGTTCTTC. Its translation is CSVEERNGQGFNHEQFF.

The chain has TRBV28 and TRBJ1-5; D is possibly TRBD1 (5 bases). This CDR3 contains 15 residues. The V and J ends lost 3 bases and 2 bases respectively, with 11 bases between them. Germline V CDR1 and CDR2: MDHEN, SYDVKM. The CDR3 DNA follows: TGTGCCAGCAGTTTCTTATGGGGGGGCAATCAGCCCCAGCATTTT. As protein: CASSFLWGGNQPQHF.

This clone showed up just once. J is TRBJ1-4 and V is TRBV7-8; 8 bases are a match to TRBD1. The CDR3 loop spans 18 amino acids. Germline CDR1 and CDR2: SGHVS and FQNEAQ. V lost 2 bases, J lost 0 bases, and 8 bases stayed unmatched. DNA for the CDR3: TGTGCCAGCAGCTTACCCCCCAGGGGGCGGGCAACTAATGAAAAACTGTTTTTT. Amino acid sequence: CASSLPPRGRATNEKLFF.

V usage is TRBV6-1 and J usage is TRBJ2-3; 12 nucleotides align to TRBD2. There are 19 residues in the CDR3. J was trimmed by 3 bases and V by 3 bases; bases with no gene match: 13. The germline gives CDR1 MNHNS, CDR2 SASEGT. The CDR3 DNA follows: TGTGCCAGCAGTGATAGGCTAGCGGGGGGGTTATCCTTAACAGATACGCAGTATTTT. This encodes CASSDRLAGGLSLTDTQYF.

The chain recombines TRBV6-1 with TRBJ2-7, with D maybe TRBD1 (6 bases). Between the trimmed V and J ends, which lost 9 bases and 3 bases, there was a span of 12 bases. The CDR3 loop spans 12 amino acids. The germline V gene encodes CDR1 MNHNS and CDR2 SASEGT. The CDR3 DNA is TGTGCCAGTGGGACACACCACTACGAGCAGTACTTC. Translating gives CASGTHHYEQYF.

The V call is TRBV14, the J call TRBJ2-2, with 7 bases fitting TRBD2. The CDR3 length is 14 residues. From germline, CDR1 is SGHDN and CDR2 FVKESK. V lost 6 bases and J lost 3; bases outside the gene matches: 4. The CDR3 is CASSRGRDTGELFF. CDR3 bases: TGTGCCAGCAGTCGAGGGAGGGACACCGGGGAGCTGTTTTTT. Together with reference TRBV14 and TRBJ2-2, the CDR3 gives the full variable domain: EAGVTQFPSHSVIEKGQTVTLRCDPISGHDNLYWYRRVMGKEIKFLLHFVKESKQDESGMPNNRFLAERTGGTYSTLKVQPAELEDSGVYFCASSRGRDTGELFFGEGSRLTVL.

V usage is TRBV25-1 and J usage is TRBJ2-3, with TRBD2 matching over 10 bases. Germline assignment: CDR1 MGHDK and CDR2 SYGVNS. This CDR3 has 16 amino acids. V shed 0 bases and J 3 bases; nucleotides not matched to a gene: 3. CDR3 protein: CASSEYRTSGTDTQYF. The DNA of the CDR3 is TGTGCCAGCAGTGAATACAGGACTAGCGGTACAGATACGCAGTATTTT.

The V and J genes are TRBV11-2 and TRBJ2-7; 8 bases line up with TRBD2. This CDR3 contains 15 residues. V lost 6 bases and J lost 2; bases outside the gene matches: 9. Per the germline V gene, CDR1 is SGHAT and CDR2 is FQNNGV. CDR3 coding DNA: TGTGCCAGCAGAGCCCCCAGCGGGAGCCCCTACGAGCAGTACTTC. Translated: CASRAPSGSPYEQYF.

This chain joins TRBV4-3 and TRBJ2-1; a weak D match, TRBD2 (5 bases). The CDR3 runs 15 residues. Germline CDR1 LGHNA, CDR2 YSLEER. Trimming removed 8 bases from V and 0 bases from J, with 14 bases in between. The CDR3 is CASSRAGFSYNEQFF. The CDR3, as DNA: TGCGCCAGCTCCCGGGCGGGCTTCTCCTACAATGAGCAGTTCTTC.

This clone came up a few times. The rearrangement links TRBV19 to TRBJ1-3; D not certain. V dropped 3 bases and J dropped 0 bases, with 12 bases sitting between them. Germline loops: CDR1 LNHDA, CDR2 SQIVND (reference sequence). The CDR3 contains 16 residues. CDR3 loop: CASSIFPTPSGNTIYF. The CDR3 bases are TGTGCCAGTAGTATTTTCCCTACCCCCTCTGGAAACACCATATATTTT.

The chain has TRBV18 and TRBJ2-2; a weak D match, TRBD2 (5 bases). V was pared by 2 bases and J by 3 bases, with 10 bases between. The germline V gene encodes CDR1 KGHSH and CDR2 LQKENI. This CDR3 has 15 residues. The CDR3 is CASSPSGVYTGELFF. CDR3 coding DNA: TGTGCCAGCTCACCAAGCGGCGTATACACCGGGGAGCTGTTTTTT. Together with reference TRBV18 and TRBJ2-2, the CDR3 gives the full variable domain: NAGVMQNPRHLVRRRGQEARLRCSPMKGHSHVYWYRQLPEEGLKFMVYLQKENIIDESGMPKERFSAEFPKEGPSILRIQQVVRGDSAAYFCASSPSGVYTGELFFGEGSRLTVL.

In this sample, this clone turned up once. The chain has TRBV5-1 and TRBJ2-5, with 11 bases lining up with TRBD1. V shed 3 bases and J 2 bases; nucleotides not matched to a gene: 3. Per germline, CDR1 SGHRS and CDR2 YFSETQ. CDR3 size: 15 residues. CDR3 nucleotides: TGCGCCAGCAGCTGGGGACAGGGGGGTCAAGAGACCCAGTACTTC. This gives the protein CASSWGQGGQETQYF.

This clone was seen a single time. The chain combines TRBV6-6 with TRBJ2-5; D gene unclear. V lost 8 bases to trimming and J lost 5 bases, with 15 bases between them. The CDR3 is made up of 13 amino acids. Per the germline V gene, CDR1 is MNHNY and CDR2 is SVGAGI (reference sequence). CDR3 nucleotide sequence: TGTGCCAGCCGCTACGGGCTTTGGGAGACCCAGTACTTC. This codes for CASRYGLWETQYF.

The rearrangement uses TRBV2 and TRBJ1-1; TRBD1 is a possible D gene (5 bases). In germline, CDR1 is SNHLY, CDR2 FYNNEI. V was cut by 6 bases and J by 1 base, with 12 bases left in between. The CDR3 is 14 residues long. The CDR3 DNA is TGTGCCAGCAGCTGGGGGGGGGAGAACACTGAAGCTTTCTTT. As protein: CASSWGGENTEAFF.

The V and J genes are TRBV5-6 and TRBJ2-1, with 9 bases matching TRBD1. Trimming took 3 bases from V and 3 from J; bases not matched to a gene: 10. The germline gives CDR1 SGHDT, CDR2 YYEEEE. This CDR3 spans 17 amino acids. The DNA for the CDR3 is TGTGCCAGCAGCTCGGCCCCCGGGACAGGGTTCTACAATGAGCAGTTCTTC. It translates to CASSSAPGTGFYNEQFF.

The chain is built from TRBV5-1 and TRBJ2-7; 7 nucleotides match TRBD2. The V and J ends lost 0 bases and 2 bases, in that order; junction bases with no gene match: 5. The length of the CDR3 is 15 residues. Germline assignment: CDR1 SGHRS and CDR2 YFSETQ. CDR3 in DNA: TGCGCCAGCAGCTTGGTCAGCGGGGATACCTACGAGCAGTACTTC. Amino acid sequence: CASSLVSGDTYEQYF.

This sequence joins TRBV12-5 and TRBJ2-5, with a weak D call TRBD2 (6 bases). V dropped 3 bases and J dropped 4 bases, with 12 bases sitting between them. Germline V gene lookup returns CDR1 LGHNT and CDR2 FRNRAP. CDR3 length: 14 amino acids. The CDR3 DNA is TGTGCTAGTGGTTTTGGAGTGGGGGGAGAGACCCAGTACTTC. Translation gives CASGFGVGGETQYF.

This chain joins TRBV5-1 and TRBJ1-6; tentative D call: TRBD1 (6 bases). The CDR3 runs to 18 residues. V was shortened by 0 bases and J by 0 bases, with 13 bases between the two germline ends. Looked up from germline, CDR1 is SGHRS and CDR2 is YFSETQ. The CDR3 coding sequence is TGCGCCAGCAGCTTGGCGTCTTTAGGGGGCTCCTATAATTCACCCCTCCACTTT. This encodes CASSLASLGGSYNSPLHF.

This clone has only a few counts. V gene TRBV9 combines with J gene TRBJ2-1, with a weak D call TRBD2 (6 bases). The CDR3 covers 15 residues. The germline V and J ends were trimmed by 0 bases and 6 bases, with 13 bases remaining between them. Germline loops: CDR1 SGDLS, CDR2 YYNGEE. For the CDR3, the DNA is TGTGCCAGCAGCGTAGCGCCCCGGGAGTTCAATGAGCAGTTCTTC. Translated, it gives CASSVAPREFNEQFF.

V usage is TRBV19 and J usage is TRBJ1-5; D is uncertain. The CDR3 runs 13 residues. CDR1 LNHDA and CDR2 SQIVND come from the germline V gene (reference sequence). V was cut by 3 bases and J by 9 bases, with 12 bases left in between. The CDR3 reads CASSISGSTPQHF. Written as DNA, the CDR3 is TGTGCCAGTAGTATCTCAGGCTCAACGCCCCAGCATTTT.

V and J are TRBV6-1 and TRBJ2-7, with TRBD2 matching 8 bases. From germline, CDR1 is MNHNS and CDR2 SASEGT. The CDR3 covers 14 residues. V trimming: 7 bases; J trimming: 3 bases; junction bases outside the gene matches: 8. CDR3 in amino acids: CASIAGGALYEQYF. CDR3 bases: TGTGCCAGCATCGCGGGAGGCGCCCTCTACGAGCAGTACTTC.